This paragraph reports one T cell receptor (beta chain). What it binds is not known. Isolated RNA was reverse transcribed in full, so expressed TCRB transcripts were sequenced. Naive, central memory and regulatory T cell samples came to a mean of roughly 3.6 million reads. Measured with immunoSEQ multiplex PCR; TCRdb has only the in-frame clones, and not every one. The sample lists 640,000 or so clones; about an eighth were seen once. Sorted populations all had greater than 95% purity. V trimming: 3 bases; J trimming: 0 bases; junction bases outside the gene matches: 5. The CDR3 runs to 17 residues. CDR1 is KGHSH and CDR2 is LQKENI in the germline V gene. The entry originates in a study of beta chain features in type 1 diabetes. Study-wide findings and caveats: HLA influence on TCRB rearrangement stayed unresolved here. Among all four CD4+ subsets, Type 1 diabetes patients had TCRB CDR3s that were moderately but significantly shorter.

Sequenced: naive CD4+ T cells from blood. This TCR came from a man aged 18 to 30 with type 1 diabetes. J is TRBJ2-3 and V is TRBV18; 11 bases fit TRBD1. The CDR3: CASSPGTGGISTDTQYF. In nucleotides, the CDR3 is TGTGCCAGCTCACCTGGGACAGGGGGAATTAGCACAGATACGCAGTATTTT.